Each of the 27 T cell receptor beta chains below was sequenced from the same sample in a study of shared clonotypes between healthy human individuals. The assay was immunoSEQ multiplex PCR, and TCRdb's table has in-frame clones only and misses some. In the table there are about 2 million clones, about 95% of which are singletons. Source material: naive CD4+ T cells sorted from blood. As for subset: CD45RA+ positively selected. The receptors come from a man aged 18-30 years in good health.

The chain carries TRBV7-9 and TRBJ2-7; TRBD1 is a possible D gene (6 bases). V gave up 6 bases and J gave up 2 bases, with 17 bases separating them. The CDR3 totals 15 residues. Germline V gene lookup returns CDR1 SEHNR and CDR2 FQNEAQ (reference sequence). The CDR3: CASSDTGSYPYEQYF. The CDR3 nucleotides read TGTGCCAGCAGTGATACAGGGTCGTACCCCTACGAGCAGTACTTC.

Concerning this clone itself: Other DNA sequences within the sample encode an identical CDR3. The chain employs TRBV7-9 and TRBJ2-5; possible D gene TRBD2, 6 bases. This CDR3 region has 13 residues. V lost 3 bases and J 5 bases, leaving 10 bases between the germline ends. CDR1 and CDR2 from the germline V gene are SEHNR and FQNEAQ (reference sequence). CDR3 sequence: CASSLVGRETQYF. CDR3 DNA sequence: TGTGCCAGCAGCTTGGTAGGGAGGGAGACCCAGTACTTC.

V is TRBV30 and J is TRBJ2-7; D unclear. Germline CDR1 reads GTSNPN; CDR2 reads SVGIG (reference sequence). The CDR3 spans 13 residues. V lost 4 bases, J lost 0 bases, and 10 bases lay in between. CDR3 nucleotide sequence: TGTGCCTGGAATCCCGATATCTCCTACGAGCAGTACTTC. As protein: CAWNPDISYEQYF.

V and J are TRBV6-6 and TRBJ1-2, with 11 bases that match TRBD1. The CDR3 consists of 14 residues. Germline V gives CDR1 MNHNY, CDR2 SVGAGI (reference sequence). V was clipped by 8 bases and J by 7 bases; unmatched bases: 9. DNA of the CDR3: TGTGCCAGCGGCCGGACAGGGGGCGTAGGTGGCTACACCTTC. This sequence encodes CASGRTGGVGGYTF.

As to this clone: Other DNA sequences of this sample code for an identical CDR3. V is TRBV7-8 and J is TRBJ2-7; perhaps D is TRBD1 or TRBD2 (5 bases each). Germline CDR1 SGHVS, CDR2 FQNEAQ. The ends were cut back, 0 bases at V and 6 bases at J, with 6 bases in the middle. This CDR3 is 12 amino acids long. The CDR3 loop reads CASSLAGGEQYF. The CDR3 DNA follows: TGTGCCAGCAGCTTAGCTGGGGGCGAGCAGTACTTC.

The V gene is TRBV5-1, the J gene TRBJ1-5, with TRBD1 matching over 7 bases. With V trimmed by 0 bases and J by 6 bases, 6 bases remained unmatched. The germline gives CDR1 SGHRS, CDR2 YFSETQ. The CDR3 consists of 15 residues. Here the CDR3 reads CASSLEAAGGQPQHF. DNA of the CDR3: TGCGCCAGCAGCTTGGAAGCGGCAGGGGGTCAGCCCCAGCATTTT.

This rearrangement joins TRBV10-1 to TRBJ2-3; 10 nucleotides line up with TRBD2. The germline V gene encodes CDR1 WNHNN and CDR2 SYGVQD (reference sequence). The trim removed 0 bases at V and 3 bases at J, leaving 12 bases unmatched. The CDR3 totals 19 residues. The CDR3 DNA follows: TGCGCCAGCAGTGAGTCGGGCCTAGCGGGAGTAGGACGGACAGATACGCAGTATTTT. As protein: CASSESGLAGVGRTDTQYF.

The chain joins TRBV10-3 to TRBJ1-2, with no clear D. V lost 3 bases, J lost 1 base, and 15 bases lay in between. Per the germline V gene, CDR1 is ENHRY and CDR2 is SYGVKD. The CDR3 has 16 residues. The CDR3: CAISDRLGPLNYGYTF. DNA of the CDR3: TGTGCCATCAGTGACCGTCTGGGCCCGCTTAACTATGGCTACACCTTC.

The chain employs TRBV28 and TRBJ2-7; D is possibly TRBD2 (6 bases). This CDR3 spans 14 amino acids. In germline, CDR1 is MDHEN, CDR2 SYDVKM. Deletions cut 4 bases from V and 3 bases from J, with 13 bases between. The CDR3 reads CASSSPGGIYEQYF. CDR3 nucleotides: TGTGCCAGCAGTTCCCCCGGGGGAATCTACGAGCAGTACTTC.

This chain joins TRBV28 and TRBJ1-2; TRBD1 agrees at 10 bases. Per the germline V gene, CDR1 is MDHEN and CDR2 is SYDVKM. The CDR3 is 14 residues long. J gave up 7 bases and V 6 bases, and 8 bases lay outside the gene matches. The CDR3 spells CASRLMTGGSGYTF. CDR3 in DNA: TGTGCCAGCAGGCTGATGACAGGGGGCTCTGGCTACACCTTC.

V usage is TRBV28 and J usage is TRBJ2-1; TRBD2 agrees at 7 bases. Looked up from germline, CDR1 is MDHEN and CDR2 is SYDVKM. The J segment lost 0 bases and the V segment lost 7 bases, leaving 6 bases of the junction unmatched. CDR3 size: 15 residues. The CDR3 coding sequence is TGTGCCAGCAAAGGCACGGGGGGCTCCTACAATGAGCAGTTCTTC. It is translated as CASKGTGGSYNEQFF.

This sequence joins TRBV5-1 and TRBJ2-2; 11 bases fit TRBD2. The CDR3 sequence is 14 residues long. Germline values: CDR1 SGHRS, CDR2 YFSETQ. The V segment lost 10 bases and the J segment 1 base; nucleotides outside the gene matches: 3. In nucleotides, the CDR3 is TGCGCCTCAGGGACTAGCGGGAACACCGGGGAGCTGTTTTTT. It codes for CASGTSGNTGELFF. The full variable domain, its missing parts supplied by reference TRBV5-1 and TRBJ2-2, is KAGVTQTPRYLIKTRGQQVTLSCSPISGHRSVSWYQQTPGQGLQFLFEYFSETQRNKGNFPGRFSGRQFSNSRSEMNVSTLELGDSALYLCASGTSGNTGELFFGEGSRLTVL.

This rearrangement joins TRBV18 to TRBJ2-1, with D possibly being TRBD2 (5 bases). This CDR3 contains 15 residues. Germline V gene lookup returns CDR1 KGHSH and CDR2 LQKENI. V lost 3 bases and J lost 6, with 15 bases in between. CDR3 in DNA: TGTGCCAGCTCACCCCGGACTTCGAGACGCAATGAGCAGTTCTTC. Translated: CASSPRTSRRNEQFF.

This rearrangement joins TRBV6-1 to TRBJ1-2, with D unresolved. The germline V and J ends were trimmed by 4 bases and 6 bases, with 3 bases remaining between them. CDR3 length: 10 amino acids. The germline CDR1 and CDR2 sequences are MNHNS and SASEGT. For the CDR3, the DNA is TGTGCCAGCAGTGTAAATGGCTACACCTTC. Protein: CASSVNGYTF.

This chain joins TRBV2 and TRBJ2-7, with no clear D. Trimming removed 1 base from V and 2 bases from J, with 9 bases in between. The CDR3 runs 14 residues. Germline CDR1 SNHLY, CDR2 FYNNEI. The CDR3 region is CASSEEATTYEQYF. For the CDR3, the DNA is TGTGCCAGCAGTGAAGAGGCTACAACCTACGAGCAGTACTTC.

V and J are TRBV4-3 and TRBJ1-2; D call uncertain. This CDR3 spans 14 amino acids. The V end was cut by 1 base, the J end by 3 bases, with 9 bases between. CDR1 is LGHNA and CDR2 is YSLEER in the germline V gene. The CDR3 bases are TGCGCCAGCAGCCAAGTAAGACTAGACTATGGCTACACCTTC. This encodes CASSQVRLDYGYTF.

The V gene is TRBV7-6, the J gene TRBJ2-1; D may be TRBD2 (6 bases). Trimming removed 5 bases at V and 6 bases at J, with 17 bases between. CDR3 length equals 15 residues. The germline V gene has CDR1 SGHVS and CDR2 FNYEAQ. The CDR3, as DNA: TGTGCCAGCAGCCTATGGGACTCCGGAGGCAATGAGCAGTTCTTC. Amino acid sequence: CASSLWDSGGNEQFF.

The CDR3 DNA reads as TGTGCCAGTAGTATAGTCATCGACTACGAGCAGTACTTC. This encodes CASSIVIDYEQYF. The chain links TRBV19 to TRBJ2-7; D ambiguous. Germline CDR1 is LNHDA and CDR2 is SQIVND (reference sequence). Trimming removed 1 base at V and 3 bases at J, with 7 bases between. This CDR3 is 13 amino acids long.

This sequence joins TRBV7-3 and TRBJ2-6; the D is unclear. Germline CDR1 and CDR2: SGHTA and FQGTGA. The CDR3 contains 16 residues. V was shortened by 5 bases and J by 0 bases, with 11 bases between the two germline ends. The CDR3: CASSLSTDSGANVLTF. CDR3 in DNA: TGTGCCAGCAGCCTTAGCACAGACTCTGGGGCCAACGTCCTGACTTTC. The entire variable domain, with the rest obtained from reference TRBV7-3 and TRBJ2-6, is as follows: GAGVSQTPSNKVTEKGKYVELRCDPISGHTALYWYRQSLGQGPEFLIYFQGTGAADDSGLPNDRFFAVRPEGSVSTLKIQRTERGDSAVYLCASSLSTDSGANVLTFGAGSRLTVL.

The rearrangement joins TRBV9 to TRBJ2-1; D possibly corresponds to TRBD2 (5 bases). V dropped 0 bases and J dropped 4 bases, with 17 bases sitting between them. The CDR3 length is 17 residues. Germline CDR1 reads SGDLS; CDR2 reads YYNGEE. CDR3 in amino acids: CASSVAPVASTYNEQFF. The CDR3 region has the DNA TGTGCCAGCAGCGTAGCGCCGGTTGCTAGCACGTACAATGAGCAGTTCTTC.

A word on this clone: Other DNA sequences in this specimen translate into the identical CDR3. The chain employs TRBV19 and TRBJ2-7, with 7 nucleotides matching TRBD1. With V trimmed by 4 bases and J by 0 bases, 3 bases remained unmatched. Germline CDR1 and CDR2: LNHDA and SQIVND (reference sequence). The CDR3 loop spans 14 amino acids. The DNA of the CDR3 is TGTGCCAGTAGTAGAACAGGGGCCTCCTACGAGCAGTACTTC. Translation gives CASSRTGASYEQYF.

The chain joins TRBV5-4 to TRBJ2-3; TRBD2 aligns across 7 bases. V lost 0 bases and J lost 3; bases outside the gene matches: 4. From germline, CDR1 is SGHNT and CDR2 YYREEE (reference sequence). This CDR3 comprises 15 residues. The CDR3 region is CASSLGQRGTDTQYF. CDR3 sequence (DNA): TGTGCCAGCAGCTTGGGCCAGCGGGGAACAGATACGCAGTATTTT.

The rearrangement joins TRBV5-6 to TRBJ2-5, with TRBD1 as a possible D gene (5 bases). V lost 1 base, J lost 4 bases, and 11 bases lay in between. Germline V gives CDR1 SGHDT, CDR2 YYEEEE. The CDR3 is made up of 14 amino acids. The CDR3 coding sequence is TGTGCCAGCAGCTTGAAGGGGCTTGGAGAGACCCAGTACTTC. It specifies CASSLKGLGETQYF. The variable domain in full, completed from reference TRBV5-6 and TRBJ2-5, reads DAGVTQSPTHLIKTRGQQVTLRCSPKSGHDTVSWYQQALGQGPQFIFQYYEEEERQRGNFPDRFSGHQFPNYSSELNVNALLLGDSALYLCASSLKGLGETQYFGPGTRLLVL.

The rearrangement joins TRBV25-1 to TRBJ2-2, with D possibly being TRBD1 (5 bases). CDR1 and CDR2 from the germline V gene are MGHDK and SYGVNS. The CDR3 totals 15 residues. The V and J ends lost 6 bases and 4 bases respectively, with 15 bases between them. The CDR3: CASRQDGPPTGELFF. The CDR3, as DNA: TGTGCCAGCAGACAGGACGGTCCCCCCACCGGGGAGCTGTTTTTT.

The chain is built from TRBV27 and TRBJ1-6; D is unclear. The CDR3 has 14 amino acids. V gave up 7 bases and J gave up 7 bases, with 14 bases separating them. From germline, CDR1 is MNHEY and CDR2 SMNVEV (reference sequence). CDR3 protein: CASTLLGGNSPLHF. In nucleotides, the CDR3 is TGTGCCAGCACCTTGTTGGGAGGAAATTCACCCCTCCACTTT.

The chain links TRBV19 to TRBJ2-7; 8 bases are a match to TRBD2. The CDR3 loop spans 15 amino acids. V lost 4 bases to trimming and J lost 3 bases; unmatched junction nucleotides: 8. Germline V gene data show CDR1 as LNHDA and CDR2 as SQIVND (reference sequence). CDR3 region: CASSTSSGSLYEQYF. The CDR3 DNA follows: TGTGCCAGTAGTACGTCTAGCGGGTCCCTCTACGAGCAGTACTTC.

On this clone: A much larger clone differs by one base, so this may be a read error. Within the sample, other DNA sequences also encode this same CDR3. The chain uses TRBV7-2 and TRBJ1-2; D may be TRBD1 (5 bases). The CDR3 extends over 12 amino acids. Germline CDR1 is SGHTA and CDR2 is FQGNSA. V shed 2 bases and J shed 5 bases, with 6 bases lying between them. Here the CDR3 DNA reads TGTGCCAGCAGCTTAAGGGGATATGGCTACACCTTC. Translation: CASSLRGYGYTF.